The rows below give T cell receptor beta chains drawn from one sample of a study of shared clonotypes between healthy human individuals. TCRdb keeps only in-frame clones here, not all; method: immunoSEQ multiplex PCR. The table shows about 1.4 million clones, with 96% occurring only once. The sequenced sample was naive CD4+ T cells sorted from blood. The receptor set was obtained from a young man in good health. Both conserved end residues are part of each CDR3. D genes are given only for firm matches. Clone size is not always given. Where it is, it says once, few, many or a class for expanded clones.

j_call	d_call	clone_size	v_call	cdr3_aa	cdr3_nt
TRBJ1-1	.	.	TRBV29-1	CSVVRGLNTEAFF	TGCAGCGTTGTCCGGGGTTTGAACACTGAAGCTTTCTTT
TRBJ2-7	TRBD1	.	TRBV2	CATRDRVHEQYF	TGTGCCACCCGGGACAGGGTCCACGAGCAGTACTTC
TRBJ1-5	.	.	TRBV28	CASSSGGLLGDQPQHF	TGTGCCAGCAGTTCCGGGGGGCTCCTGGGGGATCAGCCCCAGCATTTT
TRBJ2-7	.	.	TRBV15	CATSRALNYEQYF	TGTGCCACCAGCAGAGCTCTAAATTACGAGCAGTACTTC
TRBJ2-7	TRBD1	.	TRBV4-3	CASSQAPGQGVEQYF	TGCGCCAGCAGCCAAGCTCCGGGACAGGGAGTCGAGCAGTACTTC
TRBJ2-7	TRBD1	.	TRBV7-6	CASSFRDRVSHEQYF	TGTGCCAGCAGCTTCCGGGACAGGGTAAGCCACGAGCAGTACTTC
TRBJ2-3	.	.	TRBV7-9	CAIGTGSGTDTQYF	TGTGCGATTGGAACAGGGTCGGGGACAGATACGCAGTATTTT
TRBJ2-3	TRBD2	.	TRBV6-5	CASSYSAGGPTDTQYF	TGTGCCAGCAGTTACTCAGCGGGAGGGCCGACAGATACGCAGTATTTT
TRBJ1-5	.	.	TRBV19	CASRSTGGRDLSNQPQHF	TGTGCCAGTAGGTCGACCGGCGGCAGGGACCTTAGCAATCAGCCCCAGCATTTT
TRBJ2-1	.	once	TRBV14	CASSTGHVPNNEQFF	TGTGCCAGCAGCACGGGACATGTTCCGAACAATGAGCAGTTCTTC